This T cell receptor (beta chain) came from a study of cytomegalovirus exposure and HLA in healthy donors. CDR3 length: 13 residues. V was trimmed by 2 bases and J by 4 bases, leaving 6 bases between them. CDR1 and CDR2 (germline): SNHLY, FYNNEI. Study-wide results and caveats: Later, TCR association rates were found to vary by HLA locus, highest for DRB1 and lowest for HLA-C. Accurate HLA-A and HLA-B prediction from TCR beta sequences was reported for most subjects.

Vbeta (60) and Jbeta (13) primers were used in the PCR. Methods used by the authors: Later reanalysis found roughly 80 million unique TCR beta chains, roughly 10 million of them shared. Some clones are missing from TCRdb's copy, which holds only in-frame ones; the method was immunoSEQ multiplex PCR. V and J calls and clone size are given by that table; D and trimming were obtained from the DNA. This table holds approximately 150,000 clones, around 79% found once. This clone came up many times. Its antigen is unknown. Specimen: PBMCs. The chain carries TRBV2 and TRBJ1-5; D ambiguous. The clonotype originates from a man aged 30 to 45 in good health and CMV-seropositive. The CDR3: CASSEWPNQPQHF. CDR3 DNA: TGTGCCAGCAGTGAATGGCCTAATCAGCCCCAGCATTTT.